What follows are 14 T cell receptor beta chains derived from one specimen sequenced in a study of blood T cell repertoires in COVID-19. Repertoires were generated with immunoSEQ multiplex PCR, while TCRdb's copy carries only in-frame clones and drops some. The sample lists just over 650,000 clones, about 87% occurring once. Material for sequencing was peripheral blood. Every receptor here comes from a young woman with acute or convalescent COVID-19.

V usage is TRBV18 and J usage is TRBJ2-1; 9 positions match TRBD2. The germline V gene encodes CDR1 KGHSH and CDR2 LQKENI. The CDR3 contains 19 residues. Germline trimming cut 4 bases from V and 0 bases from J; bases unmatched to any gene: 13. The CDR3, as DNA: TGTGCCAGCTCACGAGGACTAGCGACTCACGGCAGCTCCTACAATGAGCAGTTCTTC. This sequence encodes CASSRGLATHGSSYNEQFF.

DNA for the CDR3: TGTGCCAGCAGCTCGTGGGGACTAGGGGTCGGCGAGCAGTACTTC. Protein product: CASSSWGLGVGEQYF. V is TRBV6-2 or TRBV6-3 and J is TRBJ2-7, with 8 positions matching TRBD2. V trimming: 6 bases; J trimming: 6 bases; junction bases outside the gene matches: 13. The germline V gene encodes CDR1 MNHEY and CDR2 SVGEGT. CDR3 length: 15 amino acids.

The gene calls are TRBV21-1 and TRBJ1-5; the table assigns TRBD1, which was not confirmed against the DNA. TRBV21-1 is a documented pseudogene. CDR3 length: 15 residues. This CDR3 is CASRIEQQGVKPQHF. DNA of the CDR3: TGTGCCAGCAGGATAGAGCAACAGGGAGTTAAGCCCCAGCATTTT.

V usage is TRBV4-2 and J usage is TRBJ1-2; 8 bases map to TRBD1. CDR3 size: 13 residues. The germline CDR1 and CDR2 sequences are LGHNA and YNFKEQ. With 1 base clipped from V and 6 bases from J, the junction kept 1 base outside the gene matches. For the CDR3, the DNA is TGTGCCAGCAGCCAAGGGACAGGGAATGGCTACACCTTC. Translating it yields CASSQGTGNGYTF.

As for this clone: This specimen includes other DNA sequences encoding the same CDR3. The V and J genes are TRBV5-1 and TRBJ1-5; tentative D call: TRBD1 (6 bases). From germline, CDR1 is SGHRS and CDR2 YFSETQ. This CDR3 has 19 amino acids. V gave up 3 bases and J gave up 0 bases, with 22 bases separating them. The CDR3 loop reads CASSYTVAGVGGSNQPQHF. The CDR3 nucleotides read TGCGCCAGCAGCTACACAGTAGCAGGGGTTGGTGGTAGCAATCAGCCCCAGCATTTT.

DNA for the CDR3: TGTGCCAGCAGCACTACAGGTCAAGAGACCCAGTACTTC. This translates into CASSTTGQETQYF. The chain couples TRBV7-3 to TRBJ2-5; TRBD1 is a possible D gene (5 bases). The germline V and J ends were trimmed by 5 bases and 2 bases, with 9 bases remaining between them. From germline, CDR1 is SGHTA and CDR2 FQGTGA. The CDR3 has 13 residues.

The chain couples TRBV2 to TRBJ2-7; 9 bases map to TRBD1. CDR1 and CDR2 (germline): SNHLY, FYNNEI. The V gene end was trimmed by 8 bases and the J gene end by 5 bases; junction bases not matched to a gene: 10. The CDR3 is 14 amino acids. CDR3 nucleotides: TGTGCCAGCGCCCAGAGGACAGGGGATCACGAGCAGTACTTC. As protein: CASAQRTGDHEQYF.

This rearrangement joins TRBV6-1 to TRBJ2-6, with D maybe TRBD2 (5 bases). V was shortened by 3 bases and J by 2 bases, with 8 bases between the two germline ends. The CDR3 runs to 15 residues. Germline loops: CDR1 MNHNS, CDR2 SASEGT. CDR3 region: CASSDSGAGANVLTF. The CDR3 DNA reads as TGTGCCAGCAGTGATTCCGGGGCTGGGGCCAACGTCCTGACTTTC.

The chain's CDR3 is CASSLAAGSWGNEKLFF. In nucleotides, the CDR3 is TGTGCCAGCAGCTTAGCGGCGGGGTCATGGGGGAATGAAAAACTGTTTTTT. This chain uses TRBV7-9 with TRBJ1-4; maybe TRBD1 (5 bases). The length of the CDR3 is 17 residues. Germline lookup yields CDR1 SEHNR and CDR2 FQNEAQ (reference sequence). Trimming left V 0 bases short and J 5 bases short, with 16 bases between.

The V call is TRBV15, the J call TRBJ2-5, with D possibly being TRBD1 (6 bases). From germline, CDR1 is LNHNV and CDR2 YYDKDF (reference sequence). CDR3 length equals 17 residues. The V end lost 1 base, the J end lost 8 bases, and 23 bases lay between the germline ends. The CDR3 DNA reads as TGTGCCACCAGCAGAGGGACCCCGGGGACACCAGCAGGCACCCAGTACTTC. It translates to CATSRGTPGTPAGTQYF.

The rearrangement joins TRBV6-5 to TRBJ2-4; no definite D call. The CDR3 is made up of 14 amino acids. CDR1 and CDR2 (germline): MNHEY, SVGAGI. V was cut by 7 bases and J by 1 base, with 11 bases left in between. For the CDR3, the DNA is TGTGCCAGCACCCAGCTGGGCGCCAAAAACATTCAGTACTTC. Its protein product is CASTQLGAKNIQYF.

V and J are TRBV4-3 and TRBJ2-7; TRBD2 matches at 9 bases. V lost 3 bases to trimming and J lost 3 bases; unmatched junction nucleotides: 9. The germline V gene encodes CDR1 LGHNA and CDR2 YSLEER. The CDR3 totals 16 residues. The CDR3 coding sequence is TGCGCCAGCAGCCAGGCTACCGGGACTAGCATCTACGAGCAGTACTTC. The encoded protein is CASSQATGTSIYEQYF.

This clone was counted a single time. The chain is built from TRBV7-6 and TRBJ1-4; 12 bases are shared with TRBD1. The CDR3 runs 19 residues. The V and J ends lost 5 bases and 4 bases, in that order; junction bases with no gene match: 14. CDR1 is SGHVS and CDR2 is FNYEAQ in the germline V gene. CDR3 loop: CASSPGTGGTWGSNEKLFF. The CDR3 bases are TGTGCCAGCAGCCCGGGGACAGGGGGCACATGGGGGAGTAATGAAAAACTGTTTTTT.

This chain connects TRBV2 to TRBJ1-2, with 7 bases aligning to TRBD1. The CDR3 has 12 residues. Trimming cost V 7 bases and J 7 bases; bases outside gene matches: 6. Germline V CDR1 and CDR2: SNHLY, FYNNEI. The CDR3 loop is CASTQTGLGYTF. The CDR3, as DNA: TGTGCCAGCACGCAGACAGGGCTTGGCTACACCTTC.